A single sample gave rise to the 2 T cell receptor beta chains below, sequenced in a study of cytomegalovirus exposure and HLA in healthy donors. The PCR ran on 60 Vbeta and 13 Jbeta primers. Clones were sequenced by immunoSEQ multiplex PCR, and TCRdb holds only the in-frame ones, with some missing. Of about 220,000 clones listed, 60% to 80% were seen once; the top ten hold approximately 1.9%. The sample consisted of PBMCs. Every receptor here comes from a woman aged 30 to 39 in good health and CMV-seronegative.

The rearrangement links TRBV2 to TRBJ2-7, with TRBD2 identical over 7 bases. The germline gives CDR1 SNHLY, CDR2 FYNNEI. This CDR3 has 16 amino acids. Trimming cost V 6 bases and J 3 bases; bases outside gene matches: 14. The CDR3 nucleotides read TGTGCCAGCAGCGACTATCCGGGGGGAGAACGCTACGAGCAGTACTTC. It translates to CASSDYPGGERYEQYF.

V usage is TRBV5-6 and J usage is TRBJ2-4, with a weak D call TRBD1 (5 bases). Trimming took 0 bases from V and 0 from J, leaving 10 bases between them. The germline CDR1 and CDR2 sequences are SGHDT and YYEEEE. This CDR3 is 16 amino acids long. This CDR3 is CASSLDDSRAKNIQYF. The CDR3 DNA reads TGTGCCAGCAGCTTGGACGACAGTAGAGCCAAAAACATTCAGTACTTC.